A single sample gave rise to the 9 T cell receptor beta chains below, sequenced in a study of cytomegalovirus exposure and HLA in healthy donors. The PCR employed 60 Vbeta primers together with 13 Jbeta primers. Profiling relied on immunoSEQ multiplex PCR, and the TCRdb table lists in-frame clones only, not all of them. The sample lists approximately 190,000 clones, around 86% occurring once. The sample comprised PBMCs. The receptors were sampled from a woman aged 18-35 years in good health and CMV-seronegative.

This chain uses TRBV15 with TRBJ1-6; unclear D gene. This CDR3 has 13 amino acids. Germline V gene data show CDR1 as LNHNV and CDR2 as YYDKDF (reference sequence). Trimming left V 0 bases short and J 7 bases short, with 4 bases between. The CDR3, as DNA: TGTGCCACCAGCAGAGACAAAAATTCACCCCTCCACTTT. It encodes CATSRDKNSPLHF.

V and J are TRBV27 and TRBJ1-4; perhaps TRBD1 as D (6 bases). This CDR3 is 14 amino acids long. Trimming took 2 bases from V and 7 from J, leaving 11 bases between them. CDR1 is MNHEY and CDR2 is SMNVEV in the germline V gene (reference sequence). The CDR3 is CASSLLGTSEKLFF. CDR3 DNA: TGTGCCAGCAGTTTACTCGGGACAAGTGAAAAACTGTTTTTT.

DNA for the CDR3: TGCGCCAGCAGCACTAAGACAGGGGAGCCTGAAGCTTTCTTT. This sequence encodes CASSTKTGEPEAFF. V and J are TRBV5-1 and TRBJ1-1; TRBD1 agrees at 8 bases. V gave up 4 bases and J gave up 6 bases; unmatched junction bases: 8. The germline gives CDR1 SGHRS, CDR2 YFSETQ. The CDR3 runs 14 residues.

Note on this clone: Other DNA sequences in this specimen translate into the identical CDR3. The chain recombines TRBV7-9 with TRBJ1-1, with 8 bases that match TRBD1. From germline, CDR1 is SEHNR and CDR2 FQNEAQ (reference sequence). CDR3 length: 14 amino acids. V lost 4 bases, J lost 4 bases, and 5 bases stayed unmatched. DNA of the CDR3: TGTGCCAGCAGCTCACCGACAGGGGCCACTGAAGCTTTCTTT. It encodes CASSSPTGATEAFF.

The chain employs TRBV4-2 and TRBJ2-3; the D is unclear. The CDR3 is 15 residues long. Trimming removed 5 bases from V and 3 bases from J, with 15 bases in between. Germline values: CDR1 LGHNA, CDR2 YNFKEQ. For the CDR3, the DNA is TGTGCCAGCAGCGTCCGAGGTTCGGCGACAGATACGCAGTATTTT. Encoded protein: CASSVRGSATDTQYF.

The CDR3 sequence is CAWSVLGGVAYNEQFF. CDR3 nucleotides: TGTGCCTGGAGTGTATTGGGGGGTGTAGCCTACAATGAGCAGTTCTTC. This chain connects TRBV30 to TRBJ2-1; TRBD2 might be the D (6 bases). In germline, CDR1 is GTSNPN, CDR2 SVGIG (reference sequence). V was cut by 0 bases and J by 2 bases, with 14 bases left in between. The length of the CDR3 is 16 residues.

The chain has TRBV29-1 and TRBJ2-5; no reliable D call. There are 13 residues in the CDR3. Germline V lookup: CDR1 SQVTM, CDR2 ANQGSEA. V lost 5 bases and J lost 0, with 10 bases in between. CDR3 bases: TGCAGCGTTATAGCCCGATACCAAGAGACCCAGTACTTC. This codes for CSVIARYQETQYF.

The chain employs TRBV7-2 and TRBJ1-2, with TRBD1 matching 8 bases. This CDR3 spans 15 amino acids. After removal of 2 bases from V and 7 bases from J, the junction contained 9 bases not matched to a gene. Germline lookup yields CDR1 SGHTA and CDR2 FQGNSA. The CDR3 nucleotides are TGTGCCAGCAGCTTATCTGGGCAGGGGGCCTCTGGCTACACCTTC. This translates into CASSLSGQGASGYTF.

This chain connects TRBV5-1 to TRBJ2-3, with D tentatively TRBD1 (7 bases). CDR1 and CDR2 from the germline V gene are SGHRS and YFSETQ. The CDR3 is made up of 15 amino acids. Trimming stripped 0 bases from V and 5 bases from J, with 13 bases between. The chain's CDR3 is CASSLVGQGGDTQYF. The CDR3 coding sequence is TGCGCCAGCAGCTTGGTGGGGCAGGGGGGAGATACGCAGTATTTT.